This TCR beta chain was profiled in a study of neurological immune-mediated disorders. TCRdb re-called the 5' RACE reads through MiXCR, storing one row per CDR3 protein. Of about 38,000 distinct CDR3 sequences in the sample, around 5% were seen once. The cell input for sorted libraries was about 960,000, and those cells were CD4+ or CD8+ T cells. V was cut by 1 base and J by 0 bases, with 12 bases left in between. This CDR3 region has 16 residues. Per the germline V gene, CDR1 is SNHLY and CDR2 is FYNNEI. This clonotype was seen repeatedly, ten times or more. The clonotype originates from a man in his late teens or twenties in good health. This chain joins TRBV2 and TRBJ1-2; D not certain. Sequencing used CD4+ T cells from blood. In DNA form, the CDR3 reads TGTGCCAGCAGTGAAGACGGTAGGCCCACTAACTATGGCTACACCTTC. Residues: CASSEDGRPTNYGYTF.